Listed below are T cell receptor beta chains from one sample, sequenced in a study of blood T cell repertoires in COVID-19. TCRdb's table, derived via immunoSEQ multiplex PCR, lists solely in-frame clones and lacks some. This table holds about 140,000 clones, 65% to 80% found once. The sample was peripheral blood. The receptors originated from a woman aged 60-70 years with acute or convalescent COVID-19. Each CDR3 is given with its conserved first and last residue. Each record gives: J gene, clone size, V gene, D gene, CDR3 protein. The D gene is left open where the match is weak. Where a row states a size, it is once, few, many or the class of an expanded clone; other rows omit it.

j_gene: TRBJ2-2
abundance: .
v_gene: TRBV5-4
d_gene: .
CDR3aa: CASSFSGELFF

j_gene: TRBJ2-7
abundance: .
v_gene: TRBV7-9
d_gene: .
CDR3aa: CASSLAGGNYEQYF

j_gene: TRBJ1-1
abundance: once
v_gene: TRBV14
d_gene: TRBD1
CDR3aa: CASSQDGDRGLNTEAFF

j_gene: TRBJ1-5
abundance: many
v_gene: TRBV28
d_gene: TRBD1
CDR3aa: CASKSGGQGYQPQHF

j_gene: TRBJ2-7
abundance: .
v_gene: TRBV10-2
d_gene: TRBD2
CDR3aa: CASKGMGVAGEQYF

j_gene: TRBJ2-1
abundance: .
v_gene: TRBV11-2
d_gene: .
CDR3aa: CASRPGPFRGYNEQFF

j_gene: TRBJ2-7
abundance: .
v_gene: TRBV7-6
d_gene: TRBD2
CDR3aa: CASSLGRLAGGIAYEQYF

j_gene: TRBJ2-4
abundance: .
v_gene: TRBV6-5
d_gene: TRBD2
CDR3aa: CASRTSGYENIQYF

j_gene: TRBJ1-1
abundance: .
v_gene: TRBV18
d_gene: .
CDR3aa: CASLTGTEAFF

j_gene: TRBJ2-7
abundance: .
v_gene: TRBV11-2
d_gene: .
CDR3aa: CASSFGANFYEQYF

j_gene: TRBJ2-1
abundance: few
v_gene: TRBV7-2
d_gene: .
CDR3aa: CASSSTSFEQFF

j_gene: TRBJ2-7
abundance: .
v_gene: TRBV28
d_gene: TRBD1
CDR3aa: CASSSPGQHYEQYF

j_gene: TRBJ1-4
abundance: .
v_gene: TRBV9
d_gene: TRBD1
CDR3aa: CASSESTGYQEKLFF

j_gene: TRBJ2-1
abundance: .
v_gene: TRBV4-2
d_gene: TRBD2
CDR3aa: CASSPSGGGTNEQFF

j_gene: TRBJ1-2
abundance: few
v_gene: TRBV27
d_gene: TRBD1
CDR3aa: CASGIRTGNRLGYTF

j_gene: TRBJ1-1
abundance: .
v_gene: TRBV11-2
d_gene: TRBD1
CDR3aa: CASSPRPQGSRPTEAFF

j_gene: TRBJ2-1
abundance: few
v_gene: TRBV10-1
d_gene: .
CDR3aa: CASSRRPSGEQFF

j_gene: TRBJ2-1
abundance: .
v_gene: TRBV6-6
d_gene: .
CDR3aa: CASSFRPGRGEQFF

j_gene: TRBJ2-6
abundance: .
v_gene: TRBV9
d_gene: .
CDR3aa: CASSVSSGANVLTF

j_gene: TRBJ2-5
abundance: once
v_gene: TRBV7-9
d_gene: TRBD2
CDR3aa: CASSFGTTQETQYF

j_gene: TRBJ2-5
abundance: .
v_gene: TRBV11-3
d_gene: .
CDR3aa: CASSPGTPGAQETQYF

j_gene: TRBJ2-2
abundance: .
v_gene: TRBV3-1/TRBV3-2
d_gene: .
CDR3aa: CASSPGLLDTGELFF

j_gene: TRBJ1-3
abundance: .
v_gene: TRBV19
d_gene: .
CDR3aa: CASSILPGVPGNTIYF

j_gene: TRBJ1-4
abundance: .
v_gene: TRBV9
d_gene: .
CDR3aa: CASSAGTGSFLTKREKLFF

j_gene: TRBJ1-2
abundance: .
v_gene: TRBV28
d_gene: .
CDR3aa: CASSFPSRIADDGYTF

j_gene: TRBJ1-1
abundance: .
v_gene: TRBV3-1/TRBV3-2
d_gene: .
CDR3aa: CASSQGGGSTEAFF

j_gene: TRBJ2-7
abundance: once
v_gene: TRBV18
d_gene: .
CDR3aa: CASSPIGVDYEQYF

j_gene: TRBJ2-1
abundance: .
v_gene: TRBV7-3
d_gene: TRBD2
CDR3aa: CASSSGLAGAGEQFF

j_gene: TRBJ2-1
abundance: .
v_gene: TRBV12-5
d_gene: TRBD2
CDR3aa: CASGFAKTSGSMNEQFF

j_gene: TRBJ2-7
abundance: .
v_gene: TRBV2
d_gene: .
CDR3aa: CASSRDITYEQYF

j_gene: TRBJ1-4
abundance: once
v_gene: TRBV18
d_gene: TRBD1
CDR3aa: CASSTGGTNEKLFF

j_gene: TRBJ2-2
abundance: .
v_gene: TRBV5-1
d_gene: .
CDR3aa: CASSLKQGRTGELFF

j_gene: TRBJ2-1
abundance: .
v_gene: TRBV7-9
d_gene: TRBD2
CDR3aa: CASTYPWSGSVDFSSYNEQFF

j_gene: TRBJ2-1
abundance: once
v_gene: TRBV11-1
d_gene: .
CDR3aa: CASLSEFEQFF

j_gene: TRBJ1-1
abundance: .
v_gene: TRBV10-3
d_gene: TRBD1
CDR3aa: CAISESRTGKNTEAFF

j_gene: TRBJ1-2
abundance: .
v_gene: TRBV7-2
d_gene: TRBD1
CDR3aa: CASSLGQGDYGYTF

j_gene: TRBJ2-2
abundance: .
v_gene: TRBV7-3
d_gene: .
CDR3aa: CASSLTSANTGELFF

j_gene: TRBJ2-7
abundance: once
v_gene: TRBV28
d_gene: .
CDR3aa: CASSPPGNEQYF

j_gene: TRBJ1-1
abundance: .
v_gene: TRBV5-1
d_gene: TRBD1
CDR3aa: CASSALHRGGTEAFF

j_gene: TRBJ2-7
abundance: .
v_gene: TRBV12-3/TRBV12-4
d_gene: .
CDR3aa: CASSFGSLKEQYF

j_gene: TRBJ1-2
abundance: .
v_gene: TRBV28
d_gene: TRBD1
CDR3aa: CASSPSGTGVDYGYTF

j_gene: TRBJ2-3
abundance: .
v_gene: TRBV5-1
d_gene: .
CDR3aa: CASRSLSTDTQYF

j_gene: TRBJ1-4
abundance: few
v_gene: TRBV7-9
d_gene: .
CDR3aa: CASSLDLRGIEKLFF

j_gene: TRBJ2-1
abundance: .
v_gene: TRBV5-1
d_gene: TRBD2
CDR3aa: CASSFRLADEQFF

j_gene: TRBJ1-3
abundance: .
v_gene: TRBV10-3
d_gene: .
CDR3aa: CAISESVYSGNTIYF

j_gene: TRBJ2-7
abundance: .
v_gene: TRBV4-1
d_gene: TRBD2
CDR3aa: CASSPLGNSAGAHEQYF

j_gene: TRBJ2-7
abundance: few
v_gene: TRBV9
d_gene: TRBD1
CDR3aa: CASSRTGVDYEQYF

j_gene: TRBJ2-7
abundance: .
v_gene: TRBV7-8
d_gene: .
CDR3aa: CASSLDRGGEQYF

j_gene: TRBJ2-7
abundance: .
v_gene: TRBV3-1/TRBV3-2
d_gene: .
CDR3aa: CASSQTGSSYEQYF

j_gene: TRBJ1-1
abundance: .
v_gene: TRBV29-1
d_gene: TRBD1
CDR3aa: CSVETGADTEAFF

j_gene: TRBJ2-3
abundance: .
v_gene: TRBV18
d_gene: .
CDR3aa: CASSPAVPKDTQYF

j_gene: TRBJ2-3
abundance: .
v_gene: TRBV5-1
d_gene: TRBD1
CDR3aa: CASSPGQAFTDTQYF

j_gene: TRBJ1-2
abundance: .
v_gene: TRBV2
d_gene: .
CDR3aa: CASSEGGQGGGYTF